This T cell receptor beta chain was recorded in a study of regulatory T cells in long-lasting Graves disease. Background on the study: Those with persistent Graves' disease had received antithyroid drugs for over 5 years with positive TSH receptor antibodies. Study results and caveats: Persistent disease showed a preference for TRBV28, TRBJ1-2 and TRBJ2-5.

Arm-PCR of CDR3 regions and iRepertoire HTBI primers were used to build TCR beta libraries. MiXCR, applied by TCRdb to the multiplex PCR reads, yields one record per CDR3 protein. This table has 300,000 or so distinct CDR3 sequences, less than 20% appearing once. The CDR3 runs 13 residues. Germline V CDR1 and CDR2: MNHEY, SMNVEV (reference sequence). The V gene lost 5 bases and the J gene lost 5 bases, with 12 bases spanning the gap. Time point denoted: persistent/refractory GD, antithyroid drugs over 5 years with positive TRAb. PBMC-derived RNA was used for the TCR library. This clonotype was recorded once. As yet, its antigen is unknown.

Sequenced material: peripheral blood mononuclear cells (PBMCs), taken when the disease was refractory, from a patient treated with antithyroid drugs. This TCR came from a female donor with Graves disease. J is TRBJ2-5 and V is TRBV27, with D uncertain. This CDR3 reads CASSQFGEETQYF. The CDR3 nucleotides read TGTGCCAGCAGTCAGTTTGGTGAGGAGACCCAGTACTTC.